A selection of T cell receptor beta chains follows, all from one sample in a study of shared clonotypes between healthy human individuals. Clones were read by immunoSEQ multiplex PCR, and TCRdb kept only the in-frame ones, dropping some. The sample yields 2,500,000 or so clones, under 95% seen once. Material for sequencing was naive CD4+ T cells from PBMCs. The receptors were sampled from a man between 18 and 35 years old in good health. Some clones in this sample may be carry-over from other donors' samples. Both conserved end residues are part of each CDR3. The order of the fields is J gene, clone size, V gene, D gene, CDR3 protein, CDR3 DNA. D genes are given only for firm matches. Not every row has a clone size; where given, it reads once, few, many or a size class.

j_gene: TRBJ2-7; abundance: NA; v_gene: TRBV5-4; d_gene: NA; CDR3aa: CASSWPGTLTYEQYF; CDR3nt: TGTGCCAGCAGCTGGCCCGGGACTTTAACCTACGAGCAGTACTTC
j_gene: TRBJ1-2; abundance: NA; v_gene: TRBV27; d_gene: NA; CDR3aa: CASKDSAWGYGYTF; CDR3nt: TGTGCCAGCAAAGACTCGGCTTGGGGCTATGGCTACACCTTC
j_gene: TRBJ2-3; abundance: NA; v_gene: TRBV29-1; d_gene: NA; CDR3aa: CSVGRVGDTQYF; CDR3nt: TGCAGCGTTGGGAGGGTTGGAGATACGCAGTATTTT
j_gene: TRBJ2-5; abundance: NA; v_gene: TRBV5-1; d_gene: TRBD2; CDR3aa: CASSLAGGLAGAETQYF; CDR3nt: TGCGCCAGCAGCTTGGCGGGGGGACTAGCGGGAGCAGAGACCCAGTACTTC
j_gene: TRBJ1-2; abundance: once; v_gene: TRBV29-1; d_gene: NA; CDR3aa: CSVVSGEDYGYTF; CDR3nt: TGCAGCGTAGTATCAGGGGAGGACTATGGCTACACCTTC
j_gene: TRBJ2-7; abundance: NA; v_gene: TRBV5-4; d_gene: TRBD2; CDR3aa: CASSPSLAGGAYEQYF; CDR3nt: TGTGCCAGCAGCCCCTCGCTAGCGGGAGGGGCCTACGAGCAGTACTTC
j_gene: TRBJ2-3; abundance: once; v_gene: TRBV20-1; d_gene: NA; CDR3aa: CSAPRVGTQYF; CDR3nt: TGCAGTGCTCCCCGAGTAGGTACGCAGTATTTT
j_gene: TRBJ2-1; abundance: NA; v_gene: TRBV28; d_gene: NA; CDR3aa: CASSSHGAGQRSSYNEQFF; CDR3nt: TGTGCCAGCAGTTCCCACGGGGCGGGACAGCGGAGCTCCTACAATGAGCAGTTCTTC
j_gene: TRBJ1-4; abundance: NA; v_gene: TRBV5-4; d_gene: NA; CDR3aa: CASSTSIALNEKLFF; CDR3nt: TGTGCCAGCTCCACCAGCATCGCCTTGAATGAAAAACTGTTTTTT
j_gene: TRBJ1-2; abundance: NA; v_gene: TRBV9; d_gene: TRBD1; CDR3aa: CASYGNTGGLLANYGYTF; CDR3nt: TGTGCCAGCTACGGCAATACAGGGGGACTCCTAGCTAACTATGGCTACACCTTC
j_gene: TRBJ1-5; abundance: NA; v_gene: TRBV4-1; d_gene: NA; CDR3aa: CASSQEIGWPINQPQHF; CDR3nt: TGCGCCAGCAGCCAAGAAATTGGTTGGCCGATCAATCAGCCCCAGCATTTT
j_gene: TRBJ1-1; abundance: few; v_gene: TRBV30; d_gene: NA; CDR3aa: CAWSPRWGTEAFF; CDR3nt: TGTGCCTGGAGTCCTCGGTGGGGCACTGAAGCTTTCTTT
j_gene: TRBJ2-5; abundance: NA; v_gene: TRBV6-5; d_gene: NA; CDR3aa: CASSYSGETQYF; CDR3nt: TGTGCCAGCAGTTACTCCGGAGAGACCCAGTACTTC
j_gene: TRBJ2-2; abundance: few; v_gene: TRBV6-1; d_gene: NA; CDR3aa: CASRQGTGELFF; CDR3nt: TGTGCCAGCAGGCAGGGCACCGGGGAGCTGTTTTTT
j_gene: TRBJ2-1; abundance: NA; v_gene: TRBV28; d_gene: NA; CDR3aa: CASRGTLNEQFF; CDR3nt: TGTGCCAGCAGGGGGACTCTCAATGAGCAGTTCTTC
j_gene: TRBJ1-3; abundance: once; v_gene: TRBV28; d_gene: NA; CDR3aa: CATNRLGVSGNTIYF; CDR3nt: TGTGCCACCAACAGACTGGGGGTCTCTGGAAACACCATATATTTT
j_gene: TRBJ2-2; abundance: NA; v_gene: TRBV5-1; d_gene: NA; CDR3aa: CASSPGQNTGELFF; CDR3nt: TGCGCCAGCAGCCCGGGACAGAACACCGGGGAGCTGTTTTTT
j_gene: TRBJ2-7; abundance: NA; v_gene: TRBV18; d_gene: NA; CDR3aa: CASSPGRGYEQYF; CDR3nt: TGTGCCAGCTCACCAGGCAGGGGTTACGAGCAGTACTTC
j_gene: TRBJ1-1; abundance: few; v_gene: TRBV29-1; d_gene: TRBD1; CDR3aa: CSVEGQGDTEAFF; CDR3nt: TGCAGCGTTGAAGGTCAGGGGGACACTGAAGCTTTCTTT
j_gene: TRBJ2-7; abundance: NA; v_gene: TRBV19; d_gene: NA; CDR3aa: CASNSGRYSYEQYF; CDR3nt: TGTGCCAGTAACTCCGGCAGGTATTCCTACGAGCAGTACTTC
j_gene: TRBJ2-1; abundance: NA; v_gene: TRBV28; d_gene: NA; CDR3aa: CASSSNEQFF; CDR3nt: TGTGCCAGCAGTAGCAATGAGCAGTTCTTC
j_gene: TRBJ1-5; abundance: NA; v_gene: TRBV28; d_gene: NA; CDR3aa: CASSTVLGRYSNQPQHF; CDR3nt: TGTGCCAGCAGTACCGTTCTGGGAAGGTATAGCAATCAGCCCCAGCATTTT
j_gene: TRBJ1-1; abundance: NA; v_gene: TRBV2; d_gene: TRBD1; CDR3aa: CASSTTGLNTEAFF; CDR3nt: TGTGCCAGCAGTACGACAGGGCTGAACACTGAAGCTTTCTTT
j_gene: TRBJ1-2; abundance: NA; v_gene: TRBV11-2; d_gene: TRBD1; CDR3aa: CASSLTVPGQGSIF; CDR3nt: TGTGCCAGCAGCTTAACAGTTCCGGGACAGGGTTCCATCTTC
j_gene: TRBJ2-7; abundance: once; v_gene: TRBV28; d_gene: NA; CDR3aa: CASRSGTPYEQYF; CDR3nt: TGTGCCAGCAGGTCCGGGACCCCCTACGAGCAGTACTTC
j_gene: TRBJ2-2; abundance: NA; v_gene: TRBV13; d_gene: NA; CDR3aa: CASSLGRVVRTGELFF; CDR3nt: TGTGCCAGCAGCTTAGGCCGGGTTGTGCGGACCGGGGAGCTGTTTTTT
j_gene: TRBJ1-2; abundance: NA; v_gene: TRBV6-5; d_gene: TRBD1; CDR3aa: CASNGIGGAYGYTF; CDR3nt: TGTGCCAGCAATGGGATAGGGGGCGCCTATGGCTACACCTTC